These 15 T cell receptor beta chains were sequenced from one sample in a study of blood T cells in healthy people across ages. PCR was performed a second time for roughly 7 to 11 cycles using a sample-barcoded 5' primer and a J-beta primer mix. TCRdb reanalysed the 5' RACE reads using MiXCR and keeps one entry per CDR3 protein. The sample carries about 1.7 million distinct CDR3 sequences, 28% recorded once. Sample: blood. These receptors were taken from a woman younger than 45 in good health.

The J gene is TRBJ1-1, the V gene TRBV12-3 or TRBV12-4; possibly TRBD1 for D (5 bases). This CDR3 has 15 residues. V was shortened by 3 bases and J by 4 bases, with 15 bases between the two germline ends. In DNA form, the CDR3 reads TGTGCCAGCAGTTTCGGGACCCCGGGGGGCACTGAAGCTTTCTTT. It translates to CASSFGTPGGTEAFF.

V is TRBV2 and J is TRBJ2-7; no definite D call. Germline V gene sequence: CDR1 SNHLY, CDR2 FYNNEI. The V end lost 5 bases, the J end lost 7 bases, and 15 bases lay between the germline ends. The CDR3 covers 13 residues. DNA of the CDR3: TGTGCCAGCAGTAAAGGTTCTACTAATGAGCAGTACTTC. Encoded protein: CASSKGSTNEQYF.

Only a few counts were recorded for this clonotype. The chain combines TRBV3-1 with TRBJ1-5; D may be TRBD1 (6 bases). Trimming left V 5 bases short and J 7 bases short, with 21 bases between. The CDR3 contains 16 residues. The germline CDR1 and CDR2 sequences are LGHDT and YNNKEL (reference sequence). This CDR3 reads CASSFLPGQGKQPQHF. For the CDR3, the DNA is TGTGCCAGCAGCTTCCTCCCGGGCCAGGGGAAACAGCCCCAGCATTTT. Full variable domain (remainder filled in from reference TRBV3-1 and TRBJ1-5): DTAVSQTPKYLVTQMGNDKSIKCEQNLGHDTMYWYKQDSKKFLKIMFSYNNKELIINETVPNRFSPKSPDKAHLNLHINSLELGDSAVYFCASSFLPGQGKQPQHFGDGTRLSIL.

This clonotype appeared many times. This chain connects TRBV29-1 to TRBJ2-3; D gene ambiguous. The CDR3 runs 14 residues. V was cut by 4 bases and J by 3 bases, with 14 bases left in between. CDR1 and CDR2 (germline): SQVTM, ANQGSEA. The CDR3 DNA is TGCAGCGTTGGGAGTGGTTCCGTAACAGATACGCAGTATTTT. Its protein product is CSVGSGSVTDTQYF.

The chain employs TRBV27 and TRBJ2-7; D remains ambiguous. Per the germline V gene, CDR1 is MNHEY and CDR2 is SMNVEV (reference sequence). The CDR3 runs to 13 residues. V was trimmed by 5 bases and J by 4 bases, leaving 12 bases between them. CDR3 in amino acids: CASSPDGLYEQYF. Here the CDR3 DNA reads TGTGCCAGCAGTCCGGACGGTCTATACGAGCAGTACTTC.

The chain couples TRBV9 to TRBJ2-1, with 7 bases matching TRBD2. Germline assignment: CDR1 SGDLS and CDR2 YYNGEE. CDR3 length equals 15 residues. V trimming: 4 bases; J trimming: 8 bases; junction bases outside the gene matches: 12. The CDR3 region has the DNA TGTGCCAGCAGCCACCAGCGGGGCCGTCAGGATGAGCAGTTCTTC. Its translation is CASSHQRGRQDEQFF.

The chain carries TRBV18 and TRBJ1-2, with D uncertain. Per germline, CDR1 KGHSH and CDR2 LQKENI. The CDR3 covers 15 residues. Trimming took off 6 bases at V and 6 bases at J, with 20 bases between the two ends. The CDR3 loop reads CASSPTVKEGNGYTF. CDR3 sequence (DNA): TGTGCCAGCTCGCCGACGGTCAAGGAAGGAAATGGCTACACCTTC.

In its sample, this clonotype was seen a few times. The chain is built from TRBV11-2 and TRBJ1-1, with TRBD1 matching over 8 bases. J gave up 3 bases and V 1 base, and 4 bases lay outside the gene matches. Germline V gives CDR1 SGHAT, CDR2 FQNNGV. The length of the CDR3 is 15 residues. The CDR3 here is CASSLGDRGYTEAFF. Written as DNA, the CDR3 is TGTGCCAGCAGCTTAGGCGACAGGGGCTACACTGAAGCTTTCTTT.

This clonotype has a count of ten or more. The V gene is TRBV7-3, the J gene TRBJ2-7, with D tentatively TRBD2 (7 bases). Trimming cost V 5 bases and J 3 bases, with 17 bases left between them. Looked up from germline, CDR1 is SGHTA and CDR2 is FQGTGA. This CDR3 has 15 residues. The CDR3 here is CASSPRGGENYEQYF. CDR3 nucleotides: TGTGCCAGCAGCCCGCGAGGGGGGGAGAACTACGAGCAGTACTTC.

As DNA, the CDR3 is TGTGCCAACACACTAGCGGGGGATGAGCAGTACTTC. Translated: CANTLAGDEQYF. This chain joins TRBV2 and TRBJ2-7; 11 nucleotides match TRBD2. The CDR3 covers 12 residues. The J segment lost 7 bases and the V segment lost 10 bases, leaving 6 bases of the junction unmatched. Germline values: CDR1 SNHLY, CDR2 FYNNEI.

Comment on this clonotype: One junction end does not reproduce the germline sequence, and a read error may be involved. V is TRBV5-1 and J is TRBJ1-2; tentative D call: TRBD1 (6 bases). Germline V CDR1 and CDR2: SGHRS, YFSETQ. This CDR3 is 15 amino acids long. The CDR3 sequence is CACSLEDRPNYGYTF. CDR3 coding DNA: TGCGCCTGCAGCTTGGAGGACAGACCGAACTATGGCTACACCTTC.

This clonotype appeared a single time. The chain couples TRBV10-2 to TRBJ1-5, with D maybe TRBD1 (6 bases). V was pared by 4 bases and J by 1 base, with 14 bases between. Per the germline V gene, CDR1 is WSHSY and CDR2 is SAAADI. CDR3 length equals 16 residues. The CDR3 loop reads CASSVFAGESNQPQHF. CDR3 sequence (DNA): TGCGCCAGCAGTGTCTTCGCAGGGGAAAGCAATCAGCCCCAGCATTTT.

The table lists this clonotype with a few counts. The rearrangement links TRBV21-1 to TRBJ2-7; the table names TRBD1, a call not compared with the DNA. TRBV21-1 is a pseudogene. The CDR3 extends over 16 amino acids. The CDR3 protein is CASGKNRRTGNYEQYF. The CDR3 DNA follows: TGTGCCAGCGGAAAGAACCGACGGACAGGGAATTACGAGCAGTACTTC.

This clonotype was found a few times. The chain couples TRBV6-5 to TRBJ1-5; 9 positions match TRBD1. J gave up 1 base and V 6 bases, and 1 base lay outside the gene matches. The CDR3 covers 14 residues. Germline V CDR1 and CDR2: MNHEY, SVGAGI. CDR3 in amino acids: CASRTGGSNQPQHF. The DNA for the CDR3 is TGTGCCAGCAGGACAGGGGGGAGCAATCAGCCCCAGCATTTT.

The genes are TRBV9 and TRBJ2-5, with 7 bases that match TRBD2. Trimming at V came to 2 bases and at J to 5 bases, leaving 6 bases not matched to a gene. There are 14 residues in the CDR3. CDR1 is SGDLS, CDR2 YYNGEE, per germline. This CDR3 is CASSVTRGGETQYF. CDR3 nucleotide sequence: TGTGCCAGCAGCGTTACTCGGGGAGGGGAGACCCAGTACTTC.